One T cell receptor beta chain is described in this entry. What it recognizes is unknown. The CDR3 consists of 17 residues. CDR1 is SGHAT and CDR2 is FQNNGV in the germline V gene. The V and J ends lost 4 bases and 3 bases, in that order; junction bases with no gene match: 12. The entry originates in a study of cytomegalovirus exposure and HLA in healthy donors. The wider study: Of all 400 or so donors who were genotyped, roughly 85% belonged to the Caucasian-associated ancestry cluster.

The PCR made use of 60 Vbeta and 13 Jbeta primers. Assay: immunoSEQ multiplex PCR; the TCRdb copy retains only in-frame clones and omits some. The sample lists 130,000 or so clones; 80% to 90% were seen once. Study outcomes and limitations: In a later analysis, at a false discovery rate of 0.05, some 17,000 TCR beta sequences were associated with HLA alleles. There were 150 or so TCR beta chains listed as cytomegalovirus-associated.

The specimen sequenced was PBMCs. The rearrangement links TRBV11-2 to TRBJ2-3; 8 nucleotides align to TRBD1. This sequence originates from a woman aged 18 to 35 in good health and CMV-seropositive. The CDR3 protein is CASSSIQQGARTDTQYF. The CDR3 DNA reads TGTGCCAGCAGCTCAATCCAGCAGGGGGCGCGAACAGATACGCAGTATTTT.